A selection of T cell receptor beta chains follows, all from one sample in a study of blood T cell repertoires in COVID-19. TCRdb keeps only in-frame clones here, not all; method: immunoSEQ multiplex PCR. The sample records about 160,000 clones, 82% being singletons. Source material: peripheral blood. These receptors all stem from a woman aged 40 to 49 with COVID-19, enrolled during active disease. Both conserved end residues are part of each CDR3. D genes are given only for firm matches. Where a row states a size, it is once, few, many or the class of an expanded clone; other rows omit it.

d_gene | j_gene | abundance | v_gene | CDR3aa | CDR3nt
TRBD2 | TRBJ2-3 | NA | TRBV5-1 | CASSFSGRAPDTQYF | TGCGCCAGCAGCTTTAGCGGGAGGGCCCCAGATACGCAGTATTTT
NA | TRBJ2-5 | NA | TRBV5-6 | CASSLGQGVKTQYF | TGTGCCAGCAGCTTGGGGCAGGGTGTGAAGACCCAGTACTTC
NA | TRBJ1-5 | NA | TRBV24-1 | CATSDLPAGPQHF | TGTGCCACCAGTGATTTGCCAGCAGGGCCCCAGCATTTT
TRBD2 | TRBJ2-6 | NA | TRBV27 | CASSPLGTRGSGANVLTF | TGTGCCAGCAGTCCACTGGGGACTAGAGGCTCTGGGGCCAACGTCCTGACTTTC
NA | TRBJ2-7 | NA | TRBV28 | CASSLWASGPSSYEQYF | TGTGCCAGCAGTTTATGGGCGTCAGGGCCGTCCTCCTACGAGCAGTACTTC
TRBD1 | TRBJ1-3 | NA | TRBV6-2/TRBV6-3 | CASSYPGQGARESGNTIYF | TGTGCCAGCAGTTACCCGGGACAGGGGGCGAGGGAATCTGGAAACACCATATATTTT
TRBD1 | TRBJ1-2 | NA | TRBV30 | CAWSRDRVDGYTF | TGTGCCTGGAGTCGCGACAGGGTGGATGGCTACACCTTC
TRBD1 | TRBJ2-3 | once | TRBV19 | CASSPRTGSVFADTQYF | TGTGCCAGTAGTCCCAGGACAGGGTCCGTCTTTGCAGATACGCAGTATTTT
NA | TRBJ2-5 | NA | TRBV29-1 | CSVDWNSQTQYF | TGCAGCGTGGACTGGAACAGCCAGACCCAGTACTTC
NA | TRBJ1-6 | NA | TRBV6-5 | CASIPKIGNSPLHF | TGTGCCAGCATCCCAAAGATCGGTAATTCACCCCTCCACTTT
NA | TRBJ1-1 | NA | TRBV7-3 | CASSFGGTAGTEAFF | TGTGCCAGCAGCTTTGGGGGGACGGCGGGGACTGAAGCTTTCTTT
TRBD1 | TRBJ1-4 | NA | TRBV5-5 | CASSWDRGGKLFF | TGTGCCAGCAGCTGGGACAGGGGCGGAAAACTGTTTTTT
NA | TRBJ2-3 | few | TRBV11-2 | CASSLDLASDTQYF | TGTGCCAGCAGCTTAGATCTGGCTTCAGATACGCAGTATTTT
TRBD1 | TRBJ2-7 | NA | TRBV28 | CASSPYPRGFEQYF | TGTGCCAGCAGTCCCTACCCCAGGGGGTTCGAGCAGTACTTC
TRBD2 | TRBJ2-7 | NA | TRBV28 | CAPGGSGSSGYEQYF | TGTGCCCCGGGGGGAAGCGGGAGCTCGGGCTACGAGCAGTACTTC
NA | TRBJ2-1 | NA | TRBV28 | CASVPGSYNEQFF | TGTGCCAGCGTCCCGGGCTCCTACAATGAGCAGTTCTTC
NA | TRBJ2-3 | NA | TRBV30 | CAWSVRSISTQYF | TGTGCCTGGAGTGTACGGTCTATTTCTACGCAGTATTTT
NA | TRBJ1-2 | NA | TRBV11-2 | CASNDQGNGYGYTF | TGTGCCAGCAATGACCAGGGAAATGGCTATGGCTACACCTTC
NA | TRBJ1-4 | NA | TRBV21-1 | CASSKRGDRGKEKLFF | TGTGCCAGCAGCAAAAGGGGGGACAGGGGTAAAGAAAAACTGTTTTTT
NA | TRBJ2-3 | few | TRBV3-1/TRBV3-2 | CASSPTGTSTDTQYF | TGTGCCAGCAGCCCGACGGGAACTAGCACAGATACGCAGTATTTT
TRBD2 | TRBJ2-5 | NA | TRBV5-1 | CASSLGLAGETQYF | TGCGCCAGCAGCTTGGGACTAGCGGGGGAGACCCAGTACTTC
NA | TRBJ2-5 | NA | TRBV27 | CASSLTGETQYF | TGTGCCAGCAGTTTAACAGGAGAGACCCAGTACTTC
TRBD1 | TRBJ1-5 | NA | TRBV27 | CASRQQGSGNQPQHF | TGTGCCAGCAGACAACAGGGGAGCGGCAATCAGCCCCAGCATTTT
TRBD2 | TRBJ2-1 | NA | TRBV5-4 | CASSLANRRGAKDEQFF | TGTGCCAGCAGCTTGGCCAACCGGCGGGGGGCCAAGGATGAGCAGTTCTTC
NA | TRBJ1-5 | NA | TRBV28 | CASSPLTGNFNQPQHF | TGTGCCAGCAGCCCGTTGACCGGGAACTTCAATCAGCCCCAGCATTTT
TRBD1 | TRBJ2-4 | NA | TRBV30 | CAWGQGLIQYF | TGTGCCTGGGGACAGGGTCTCATTCAGTACTTC
TRBD2 | TRBJ2-1 | once | TRBV7-8 | CASSFLVAGGPNEQFF | TGTGCCAGCAGCTTTTTGGTAGCGGGAGGGCCCAATGAGCAGTTCTTC
NA | TRBJ2-1 | NA | TRBV27 | CASSSGLGYNEQFF | TGTGCCAGCAGTTCAGGTCTGGGCTACAATGAGCAGTTCTTC
NA | TRBJ1-1 | NA | TRBV11-2 | CASSGGVGTEAFF | TGTGCCAGCAGTGGCGGGGTTGGCACTGAAGCTTTCTTT
NA | TRBJ1-5 | NA | TRBV6-5 | CASSLQVNQPQHF | TGTGCCAGCAGCTTACAGGTGAATCAGCCCCAGCATTTT
NA | TRBJ2-1 | NA | TRBV14 | CASSQTGGVYNEQFF | TGTGCCAGCAGCCAAACCGGCGGGGTTTACAATGAGCAGTTCTTC
TRBD1 | TRBJ1-1 | once | TRBV3-1/TRBV3-2 | CASSEGQGATEAFF | TGTGCCAGCAGCGAGGGACAGGGGGCAACTGAAGCTTTCTTT
TRBD1 | TRBJ2-2 | NA | TRBV5-1 | CASKVGQGHFTGELFF | TGCGCCAGCAAAGTTGGACAGGGACATTTCACCGGGGAGCTGTTTTTT
NA | TRBJ1-2 | NA | TRBV11-2 | CASSSMAGGAGNYGYTF | TGTGCCAGCAGCTCGATGGCGGGGGGCGCGGGGAACTATGGCTACACCTTC
NA | TRBJ1-4 | NA | TRBV19 | CASSIWGPEANEKLFF | TGTGCCAGTAGTATTTGGGGGCCTGAGGCTAATGAAAAACTGTTTTTT
TRBD1 | TRBJ2-1 | once | TRBV6-5 | CASSPGQGANEQFF | TGTGCCAGCAGTCCCGGACAGGGAGCCAATGAGCAGTTCTTC
NA | TRBJ1-2 | NA | TRBV29-1 | CCVTKGQSSRYGYTF | TGCTGCGTGACAAAAGGACAGTCAAGTCGCTATGGCTACACCTTC
NA | TRBJ1-2 | NA | TRBV9 | CASGEGYGYTF | TGTGCCAGCGGGGAGGGCTATGGCTACACCTTC
NA | TRBJ1-1 | NA | TRBV10-3 | CAISELGGNTEAFF | TGTGCCATCAGTGAGTTGGGAGGGAACACTGAAGCTTTCTTT
TRBD1 | TRBJ2-1 | once | TRBV28 | CASSPSARMTGGVEQFF | TGTGCCAGCAGTCCATCGGCGAGGATGACAGGGGGAGTTGAGCAGTTCTTC
TRBD2 | TRBJ2-7 | NA | TRBV28 | CASSLEAGGSYEQYF | TGTGCCAGCAGTTTAGAGGCGGGAGGTTCCTACGAGCAGTACTTC
TRBD1 | TRBJ2-5 | NA | TRBV13 | CASSRLLGQGARETQYF | TGTGCCAGCAGCCGACTATTGGGGCAGGGGGCGCGAGAGACCCAGTACTTC
NA | TRBJ1-1 | NA | TRBV6-5 | CASSYGGPGTEAFF | TGTGCCAGCAGTTACGGAGGGCCGGGCACTGAAGCTTTCTTT
NA | TRBJ1-5 | once | TRBV5-3 | CARSYRPREGNQPQHF | TGTGCCAGAAGCTACCGTCCCCGGGAGGGCAATCAGCCCCAGCATTTT
TRBD2 | TRBJ2-5 | once | TRBV3-1/TRBV3-2 | CASSQRGAGLQETQYF | TGTGCCAGCAGCCAACGAGGAGCGGGATTACAAGAGACCCAGTACTTC
NA | TRBJ2-3 | few | TRBV7-9 | CASSESYRDSKQYF | TGTGCCAGCAGCGAATCCTACCGGGACTCAAAACAGTATTTT
TRBD2 | TRBJ2-3 | NA | TRBV27 | CASRPAGALRAQYF | TGTGCCAGCAGACCAGCGGGAGCCCTGCGAGCGCAGTATTTT
TRBD2 | TRBJ2-1 | once | TRBV9 | CASSGSGRTHNEQFF | TGTGCCAGCAGCGGTAGCGGGAGGACCCACAATGAGCAGTTCTTC
TRBD1 | TRBJ1-3 | NA | TRBV11-2 | CASSHTTWTGTTIYF | TGTGCCAGCAGCCATACGACGTGGACAGGGACAACCATATATTTT
TRBD2 | TRBJ2-1 | once | TRBV7-3 | CASSLSPGRALEQFF | TGTGCCAGCAGCTTAAGTCCCGGGAGGGCCCTTGAGCAGTTCTTC
TRBD1 | TRBJ2-5 | once | TRBV5-8 | CASSSGQGAGETQYF | TGTGCCAGCAGCTCCGGACAGGGGGCCGGCGAGACCCAGTACTTC
NA | TRBJ2-5 | NA | TRBV7-2 | CASSLGAKETQYF | TGTGCCAGCAGCTTGGGGGCCAAGGAGACCCAGTACTTC
TRBD2 | TRBJ2-1 | NA | TRBV7-2 | CASSLDPPGLAGRNEQFF | TGTGCCAGCAGCTTAGACCCACCGGGACTAGCGGGAAGGAATGAGCAGTTCTTC
NA | TRBJ1-6 | NA | TRBV7-9 | CASSSAVRDSPLHF | TGTGCCAGCAGCTCCGCCGTGAGGGATTCACCCCTCCACTTT
TRBD1 | TRBJ1-5 | NA | TRBV19 | CASSIRTGAGQPQHF | TGTGCCAGTAGTATAAGGACAGGGGCAGGGCAGCCCCAGCATTTT
TRBD1 | TRBJ2-3 | few | TRBV5-5 | CASSLHRGESTDTQYF | TGTGCCAGCAGCTTGCACAGGGGTGAGAGCACAGATACGCAGTATTTT
TRBD1 | TRBJ1-5 | NA | TRBV5-5 | CASSLYGTANQPQHF | TGTGCCAGCAGCTTGTACGGGACAGCAAATCAGCCCCAGCATTTT
NA | TRBJ2-3 | NA | TRBV29-1 | CSVSHGTDTQYF | TGCAGCGTTTCACATGGCACAGATACGCAGTATTTT
NA | TRBJ1-1 | NA | TRBV27 | CASSFEGDTEAFF | TGTGCCAGCAGTTTTGAGGGCGACACTGAAGCTTTCTTT